This paragraph reports one T cell receptor (beta chain). Antigen: not known. One end of the junction varies from germline; a read error may be responsible. RNA and DNA were co-extracted from around 20-30 mg of unsorted bulk tissue. None of the patients had received treatment, and all had chronic HBV infection. From germline, CDR1 is SQVTM and CDR2 ANQGSEA. The CDR3 runs 15 residues. These data come from a study of tumor-infiltrating lymphocytes in primary liver carcinoma. Study summary: T1-T3 N0M0 was the stage of the tumors, which were 4.2 to 10 cm across. Regarding the study as a whole: The study found a significantly higher top-250-clone fraction in tumors than in blood (p = 0.039).

Priming with a constant-region primer yielded TCR beta cDNA from 400 to 550 ng total RNA. ARM-PCR was slightly modified, and three nested multiplex PCR rounds with it gave rise to the TCR beta libraries. The first two PCR rounds, around 10 cycles each, used TRBV1-TRBV30 forward primers and a C-beta reverse primer. TCRdb re-analysed the multiplex PCR reads in MiXCR, keeping a single row per CDR3 protein. The sample includes 40,000 to 55,000 distinct CDR3 sequences, around 73% seen only once; the top ten take around 22%. Sequences were obtained from liver tumor tissue from sampling region 5. Regarding subset: tumor region T5, tumor centre. The chain recombines TRBV29-1 with TRBJ2-1; TRBD2 matches 13 bases. The receptor was derived from a man aged 35 to 55 with primary liver carcinoma and hepatitis B virus infection. The CDR3 nucleotides are TGCAGCGCTGAACTAGCGGGAGGGTTCTACAATGAGCAATTCTTC. It specifies CSAELAGGFYNEQFF.